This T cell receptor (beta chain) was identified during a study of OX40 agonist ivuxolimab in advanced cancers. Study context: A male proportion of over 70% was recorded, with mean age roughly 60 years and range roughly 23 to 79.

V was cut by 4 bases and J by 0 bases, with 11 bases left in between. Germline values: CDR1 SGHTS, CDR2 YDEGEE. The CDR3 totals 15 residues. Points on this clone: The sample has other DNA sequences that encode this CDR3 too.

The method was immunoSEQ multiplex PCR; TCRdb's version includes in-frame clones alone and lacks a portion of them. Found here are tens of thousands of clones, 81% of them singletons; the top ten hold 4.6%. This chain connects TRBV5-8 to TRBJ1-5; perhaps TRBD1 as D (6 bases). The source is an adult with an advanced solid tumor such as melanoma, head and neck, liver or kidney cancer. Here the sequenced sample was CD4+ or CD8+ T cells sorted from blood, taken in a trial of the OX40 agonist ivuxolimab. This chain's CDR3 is CASSLQGYSNQPQHF. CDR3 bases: TGTGCCAGCAGCCTACAGGGATATAGCAATCAGCCCCAGCATTTT.